A single sample is the source of the 12 T cell receptor beta chains below, sequenced in a study of CD8+ T cells in alopecia areata. Those with alopecia areata gave lesional scalp punch biopsies and peripheral blood. Reverse transcription of extracted RNA yielded cDNA, which provided the sequencing template. Method: immunoSEQ multiplex PCR; TCRdb's copy keeps in-frame clones and lacks some. The repertoire includes under 15,000 clones, more than 50% of them detected once, and about 22% sits in the top ten. Sequenced sample: skin. The receptors were sampled from a human donor with alopecia areata.

The V and J genes are TRBV11-1 and TRBJ1-1; 10 nucleotides line up with TRBD1. The ends lost 5 bases at V and 6 bases at J; junction bases unmatched: 6. From germline, CDR1 is SGHAT and CDR2 FQDESV (reference sequence). The CDR3 loop spans 14 amino acids. The CDR3 DNA follows: TGTGCCAGCAGCACGGGACAGGGGTGGTCTGAAGCTTTCTTT. Translation gives CASSTGQGWSEAFF.

This clone has more than one count but fewer than ten. V and J are TRBV29-1 and TRBJ2-1; 9 nucleotides agree with TRBD2. In germline, CDR1 is SQVTM, CDR2 ANQGSEA. V lost 7 bases, J lost 6 bases, and 10 bases stayed unmatched. The CDR3 is made up of 14 amino acids. The CDR3 spells CSAARPSGVNEQFF. DNA of the CDR3: TGCAGCGCAGCTCGGCCTAGCGGGGTCAATGAGCAGTTCTTC.

The chain combines TRBV5-6 with TRBJ2-7; 8 positions match TRBD1. The CDR3 is made up of 14 amino acids. The junction had 8 bases not matched to a gene; V was cut back by 4 bases and J by 5 bases. CDR1 SGHDT and CDR2 YYEEEE come from the germline V gene. The CDR3 protein is CASSHGTGFDEQYF. CDR3 in DNA: TGTGCCAGCAGCCACGGGACAGGCTTCGACGAGCAGTACTTC.

A few counts support this clone. The rearrangement joins TRBV4-2 to TRBJ2-2; perhaps D is TRBD1 or TRBD2 (5 bases each). CDR3 length: 13 residues. V lost 6 bases and J lost 6, with 11 bases in between. Germline lookup yields CDR1 LGHNA and CDR2 YNFKEQ. CDR3 coding DNA: TGTGCCAGCAGTGGGTGGGACGCCGGGGAGCTGTTTTTT. Translation gives CASSGWDAGELFF.

This clone was counted between two and nine times. Here the CDR3 reads CASSFIRTTSGYTGELFF. The CDR3 DNA sequence: TGTGCCAGCAGCTTTATAAGGACCACTAGCGGGTACACCGGGGAGCTGTTTTTT. V and J are TRBV7-9 and TRBJ2-2, with 9 bases matching TRBD2. CDR1 and CDR2 (germline): SEHNR, FQNEAQ (reference sequence). V was clipped by 3 bases and J by 3 bases; unmatched bases: 11. The CDR3 contains 18 residues.

There are a few counts of this clone. The chain combines TRBV7-3 with TRBJ2-1; 13 nucleotides align to TRBD2. Germline V gene lookup returns CDR1 SGHTA and CDR2 FQGTGA. V lost 3 bases to trimming and J lost 9 bases; unmatched junction nucleotides: 11. This CDR3 region has 17 residues. In nucleotides, the CDR3 is TGTGCCAGCAGCTTGCTCCACGGACTAGCGGGAGTAAGTGAGCAGTTCTTC. Translated, it gives CASSLLHGLAGVSEQFF.

J is TRBJ1-2 and V is TRBV28; the D is unclear. This CDR3 has 12 amino acids. Germline loops: CDR1 MDHEN, CDR2 SYDVKM. The V end was cut by 2 bases, the J end by 0 bases, with 1 base between. For the CDR3, the DNA is TGTGCCAGCAGTTTAGCTAACTATGGCTACACCTTC. Its protein is CASSLANYGYTF.

The V gene is TRBV11-3, the J gene TRBJ1-2; 8 bases fit TRBD1. Per the germline V gene, CDR1 is SGHNT and CDR2 is YENEEA. The CDR3 extends over 13 amino acids. V lost 1 base, J lost 7 bases, and 2 bases stayed unmatched. CDR3 in DNA: TGTGCCAGCAGCTTAGGGACAGGGAGTGGCTACACCTTC. Its protein is CASSLGTGSGYTF.

This chain connects TRBV13 to TRBJ2-1, with D possibly matching TRBD2 (6 bases). Germline V CDR1 and CDR2: PRHDT, FYEKMQ (reference sequence). CDR3 size: 22 residues. Between the trimmed V and J ends, which lost 0 bases and 4 bases, there was a span of 31 bases. The CDR3 DNA follows: TGTGCCAGCAGCTTAGGGTTCAAGGGCTATGTTTGGCCGGGACTGCCATACAATGAGCAGTTCTTC. It is translated as CASSLGFKGYVWPGLPYNEQFF.

This clone was counted between two and nine times. The chain recombines TRBV7-8 with TRBJ2-2; D possibly corresponds to TRBD1 (6 bases). This CDR3 comprises 15 residues. V shed 4 bases and J shed 4 bases, with 13 bases lying between them. CDR1 SGHVS and CDR2 FQNEAQ come from the germline V gene. The CDR3 coding sequence is TGTGCCAGCAGCTCGTGGACAGAGACCACCGGGGAGCTGTTTTTT. Translated, it gives CASSSWTETTGELFF. Filled out from reference TRBV7-8 and TRBJ2-2, the complete variable domain reads GAGVSQSPRYKVAKRGQDVALRCDPISGHVSLFWYQQALGQGPEFLTYFQNEAQLDKSGLPSDRFFAERPEGSVSTLKIQRTQQEDSAVYLCASSSWTETTGELFFGEGSRLTVL.

The V and J genes are TRBV9 and TRBJ1-2, with unresolved D. V was cut by 0 bases and J by 3 bases, with 9 bases left in between. Looked up from germline, CDR1 is SGDLS and CDR2 is YYNGEE. This CDR3 has 14 residues. CDR3: CASSVGMVDYGYTF. The CDR3 DNA reads as TGTGCCAGCAGCGTAGGGATGGTGGACTATGGCTACACCTTC. The full variable domain, with the rest looked up from reference TRBV9 and TRBJ1-2, is DSGVTQTPKHLITATGQRVTLRCSPRSGDLSVYWYQQSLDQGLQFLIQYYNGEERAKGNILERFSAQQFPDLHSELNLSSLELGDSALYFCASSVGMVDYGYTFGSGTRLTVV.

This clone was detected a few times. Here the CDR3 reads CASSLARGTRNNEQFF. The CDR3 bases are TGTGCCAGCAGCTTAGCTCGGGGTACGAGGAACAATGAGCAGTTCTTC. V usage is TRBV7-2 and J usage is TRBJ2-1, with D possibly TRBD2 on 5 matching bases. CDR3 length equals 16 residues. Per the germline V gene, CDR1 is SGHTA and CDR2 is FQGNSA. V was shortened by 0 bases and J by 5 bases, with 14 bases between the two germline ends.